The rows below give T cell receptor beta chains drawn from one sample of a study of cytomegalovirus exposure and HLA in healthy donors. Profiling relied on immunoSEQ multiplex PCR, and the TCRdb table lists in-frame clones only, not all of them. The table includes some 180,000 clones, roughly 77% detected once. Sequencing used PBMCs. Every receptor here comes from a young woman in good health and CMV-seronegative. CDR3s include the opening cysteine and the closing phenylalanine or tryptophan. Fields, in order: J gene, D gene, V gene, clone size, CDR3 protein, CDR3 DNA. The D gene is left open where the match is weak. The size of a clone is reported for some rows only, either as once, few or many, or as a class for expanded clones.

J: TRBJ1-3
D: NA
V: TRBV7-2
size: NA
CDR3: CAKSTSSGNTIYF
DNA: TGTGCCAAATCCACTAGCTCTGGAAACACCATATATTTT

J: TRBJ2-7
D: TRBD1
V: TRBV11-2
size: NA
CDR3: CASSSKTGYYEQYF
DNA: TGTGCCAGCAGCTCAAAGACAGGGTACTACGAGCAGTACTTC

J: TRBJ1-4
D: NA
V: TRBV2
size: once
CDR3: CASKKDGGTEKLFF
DNA: TGTGCCAGCAAGAAAGATGGGGGGACTGAAAAACTGTTTTTT

J: TRBJ2-7
D: TRBD2
V: TRBV5-1
size: NA
CDR3: CASSLAGGSSYEQYF
DNA: TGCGCCAGCAGCTTGGCCGGCGGGAGCTCCTACGAGCAGTACTTC

J: TRBJ1-2
D: NA
V: TRBV6-1
size: NA
CDR3: CASSEAETYGYTF
DNA: TGTGCCAGCAGTGAAGCGGAGACCTATGGCTACACCTTC

J: TRBJ2-3
D: NA
V: TRBV6-5
size: once
CDR3: CASAPIPSQRDTQYF
DNA: TGTGCCAGCGCCCCAATCCCCTCCCAGCGAGATACGCAGTATTTT

J: TRBJ2-7
D: NA
V: TRBV6-7
size: NA
CDR3: CASSPLDSNSYEQYF
DNA: TGTGCCAGCAGTCCCCTGGACAGTAACTCCTACGAGCAGTACTTC

J: TRBJ2-1
D: NA
V: TRBV7-6
size: NA
CDR3: CASSPLLGRSYNEQFF
DNA: TGTGCCAGCAGCCCTCTATTGGGGCGTTCCTACAATGAGCAGTTCTTC

J: TRBJ1-6
D: TRBD1
V: TRBV10-2
size: NA
CDR3: CASSETGGANNSPLHF
DNA: TGCGCCAGCAGTGAGACAGGGGGAGCAAATAATTCACCCCTCCACTTT

J: TRBJ2-1
D: TRBD1
V: TRBV9
size: NA
CDR3: CASSAAPTGGLYNEQFF
DNA: TGTGCCAGCAGCGCCGCCCCAACAGGGGGCCTCTACAATGAGCAGTTCTTC

J: TRBJ2-3
D: TRBD2
V: TRBV4-2
size: NA
CDR3: CASSHILAGRDTQYF
DNA: TGTGCCAGCAGCCATATACTAGCGGGGAGGGATACGCAGTATTTT

J: TRBJ2-1
D: TRBD2
V: TRBV9
size: NA
CDR3: CASSVLAGGNNEQFF
DNA: TGTGCCAGCAGCGTACTGGCGGGGGGGAACAATGAGCAGTTCTTC

J: TRBJ1-4
D: NA
V: TRBV19
size: NA
CDR3: CASSQSRGFGEKLFF
DNA: TGTGCCAGTAGTCAAAGCAGGGGTTTCGGAGAAAAACTGTTTTTT

J: TRBJ1-3
D: NA
V: TRBV30
size: NA
CDR3: CAWTLGNTIYF
DNA: TGTGCCTGGACACTTGGAAACACCATATATTTT

J: TRBJ2-7
D: NA
V: TRBV30
size: NA
CDR3: CAWRRGRGGYYEQYF
DNA: TGTGCCTGGAGACGAGGGCGGGGCGGATATTACGAGCAGTACTTC

J: TRBJ2-7
D: NA
V: TRBV27
size: NA
CDR3: CASSLQVSYEQYF
DNA: TGTGCCAGCAGTTTACAGGTCTCCTACGAGCAGTACTTC

J: TRBJ1-1
D: NA
V: TRBV7-8
size: NA
CDR3: CASSLVRGTEAFF
DNA: TGTGCCAGCAGCTTAGTCCGAGGCACTGAAGCTTTCTTT

J: TRBJ1-2
D: TRBD1
V: TRBV9
size: NA
CDR3: CASSVVPGGSYGYTF
DNA: TGTGCCAGCAGCGTAGTGCCAGGGGGCTCGTATGGCTACACCTTC

J: TRBJ1-3
D: NA
V: TRBV7-2
size: NA
CDR3: CASSLDTGLNTIYF
DNA: TGTGCCAGCAGCTTAGATACAGGGCTGAACACCATATATTTT

J: TRBJ2-7
D: TRBD1
V: TRBV2
size: NA
CDR3: CASTLGNRGLGISEQYF
DNA: TGTGCCAGCACCCTAGGGAACAGGGGGCTTGGAATATCGGAGCAGTACTTC

J: TRBJ2-7
D: NA
V: TRBV9
size: NA
CDR3: CASSPQGQIPYEQYF
DNA: TGTGCCAGCAGCCCCCAAGGACAAATACCCTACGAGCAGTACTTC

J: TRBJ2-2
D: NA
V: TRBV4-2
size: NA
CDR3: CASSQDHRGRYTGELFF
DNA: TGTGCCAGCAGCCAAGACCATCGAGGGCGGTACACCGGGGAGCTGTTTTTT

J: TRBJ2-7
D: TRBD1
V: TRBV5-1
size: NA
CDR3: CASSRTGLGGSEQYF
DNA: TGCGCCAGCAGCCGGACAGGGCTTGGAGGGTCCGAGCAGTACTTC

J: TRBJ1-1
D: NA
V: TRBV5-1
size: NA
CDR3: CASSFSINTEAFF
DNA: TGCGCCAGCAGCTTTAGTATCAACACTGAAGCTTTCTTT

J: TRBJ1-2
D: TRBD1
V: TRBV18
size: NA
CDR3: CASSSRDRGRVGYTF
DNA: TGTGCCAGCTCATCCCGGGACAGGGGGCGCGTTGGCTACACCTTC

J: TRBJ2-3
D: TRBD2
V: TRBV4-3
size: NA
CDR3: CASSQEGLAGDSSTDTQYF
DNA: TGCGCCAGCAGCCAAGAAGGGCTAGCGGGGGACTCTAGCACAGATACGCAGTATTTT

J: TRBJ1-1
D: TRBD1
V: TRBV29-1
size: NA
CDR3: CSDRQGTNTEAFF
DNA: TGCAGCGACCGACAGGGAACGAACACTGAAGCTTTCTTT

J: TRBJ2-5
D: NA
V: TRBV7-3
size: NA
CDR3: CASSSSPGQGETQYF
DNA: TGTGCCAGCAGCAGTAGCCCGGGCCAGGGGGAGACCCAGTACTTC

J: TRBJ1-6
D: NA
V: TRBV30
size: NA
CDR3: CASLDDRQGYNSPLHF
DNA: TGTGCCAGCCTCGACGATCGACAAGGCTATAATTCACCCCTCCACTTT

J: TRBJ1-2
D: TRBD1
V: TRBV7-2
size: NA
CDR3: CASSLSRAGQGAHGYTF
DNA: TGTGCCAGCAGCCTATCTAGGGCAGGACAGGGGGCTCATGGCTACACCTTC

J: TRBJ2-5
D: TRBD2
V: TRBV5-1
size: NA
CDR3: CASSEAGGETQYF
DNA: TGCGCCAGCAGCGAAGCGGGGGGGGAGACCCAGTACTTC

J: TRBJ2-1
D: TRBD2
V: TRBV7-8
size: NA
CDR3: CASSPRLAVNEQFF
DNA: TGTGCCAGCAGCCCGCGACTAGCGGTCAATGAGCAGTTCTTC

J: TRBJ1-2
D: TRBD1
V: TRBV2
size: NA
CDR3: CASRGRTPGTVDGYTF
DNA: TGTGCCAGCAGGGGAAGAACCCCCGGGACAGTCGATGGCTACACCTTC

J: TRBJ1-2
D: NA
V: TRBV10-2
size: NA
CDR3: CASSEGQVLGYGYTF
DNA: TGCGCCAGCAGTGAGGGTCAGGTCCTTGGCTATGGCTACACCTTC

J: TRBJ2-3
D: TRBD2
V: TRBV10-2
size: NA
CDR3: CASSGRAGGTDTQYF
DNA: TGCGCCAGCAGTGGACGAGCGGGGGGCACAGATACGCAGTATTTT

J: TRBJ2-5
D: NA
V: TRBV9
size: NA
CDR3: CASSPALGETQYF
DNA: TGTGCCAGCAGCCCAGCGCTTGGGGAGACCCAGTACTTC

J: TRBJ1-1
D: NA
V: TRBV6-5
size: NA
CDR3: CASSYSSRRENTEAFF
DNA: TGTGCCAGCAGTTACTCGAGTAGGAGGGAGAACACTGAAGCTTTCTTT

J: TRBJ2-7
D: TRBD1
V: TRBV11-2
size: NA
CDR3: CASSLGQGASYEQYF
DNA: TGTGCCAGCAGCTTAGGCCAGGGGGCTTCCTACGAGCAGTACTTC

J: TRBJ1-2
D: TRBD1
V: TRBV7-2
size: NA
CDR3: CASSPTGVYGYTF
DNA: TGTGCCAGCAGCCCGACAGGGGTCTATGGCTACACCTTC

J: TRBJ1-1
D: TRBD1
V: TRBV5-1
size: NA
CDR3: CASSFRSGGTEAFF
DNA: TGCGCCAGCAGCTTTAGGTCAGGGGGAACTGAAGCTTTCTTT

J: TRBJ1-4
D: NA
V: TRBV6-4
size: NA
CDR3: CASSARAGTNEKLFF
DNA: TGTGCCAGCAGTGCCAGGGCTGGAACTAATGAAAAACTGTTTTTT

J: TRBJ1-6
D: NA
V: TRBV5-6
size: NA
CDR3: CASSLAQSNSPLHF
DNA: TGTGCCAGCAGCTTGGCCCAGTCTAATTCACCCCTCCACTTT

J: TRBJ1-2
D: NA
V: TRBV30
size: NA
CDR3: CAWGAPDYGYTF
DNA: TGTGCCTGGGGGGCCCCCGACTATGGCTACACCTTC

J: TRBJ1-2
D: NA
V: TRBV11-2
size: NA
CDR3: CASSLVGGYTF
DNA: TGTGCCAGCAGCTTAGTCGGTGGCTACACCTTC

J: TRBJ1-2
D: NA
V: TRBV5-1
size: few
CDR3: CASSLVGQNNYGYTF
DNA: TGCGCCAGCAGCTTGGTCGGACAGAATAACTATGGCTACACCTTC

J: TRBJ2-5
D: TRBD2
V: TRBV10-3
size: NA
CDR3: CAISPGTSEETQYF
DNA: TGTGCCATCAGTCCAGGGACTAGCGAAGAGACCCAGTACTTC

J: TRBJ1-4
D: TRBD1
V: TRBV28
size: NA
CDR3: CASSPDREFEKLFF
DNA: TGTGCCAGCAGTCCCGACAGGGAGTTTGAAAAACTGTTTTTT

J: TRBJ2-5
D: TRBD2
V: TRBV7-9
size: NA
CDR3: CASSPAPWTSRETQYF
DNA: TGTGCCAGCAGCCCAGCCCCTTGGACTAGTCGAGAGACCCAGTACTTC

J: TRBJ1-5
D: NA
V: TRBV2
size: NA
CDR3: CASSEGFRDQPQHF
DNA: TGTGCCAGCAGTGAAGGGTTCAGGGATCAGCCCCAGCATTTT

J: TRBJ2-3
D: TRBD2
V: TRBV27
size: NA
CDR3: CASFSPGLAQYF
DNA: TGTGCCAGCTTTTCTCCGGGACTAGCCCAGTATTTT

J: TRBJ2-3
D: TRBD2
V: TRBV19
size: NA
CDR3: CASWDKPSGGAFF
DNA: TGTGCCAGTTGGGACAAGCCTAGCGGGGGGGCCTTTTTT

J: TRBJ2-3
D: TRBD2
V: TRBV7-3
size: NA
CDR3: CASSLTGGNEPDTQYF
DNA: TGTGCCAGCAGCTTAACGGGAGGGAACGAGCCAGATACGCAGTATTTT

J: TRBJ2-1
D: NA
V: TRBV15
size: NA
CDR3: CATSKDSARNEQFF
DNA: TGTGCCACCAGCAAAGATTCTGCGAGGAATGAGCAGTTCTTC

J: TRBJ2-2
D: TRBD2
V: TRBV7-9
size: NA
CDR3: CASIGTSGGYPLFF
DNA: TGTGCCAGCATCGGGACTAGCGGGGGGTACCCCCTGTTTTTT